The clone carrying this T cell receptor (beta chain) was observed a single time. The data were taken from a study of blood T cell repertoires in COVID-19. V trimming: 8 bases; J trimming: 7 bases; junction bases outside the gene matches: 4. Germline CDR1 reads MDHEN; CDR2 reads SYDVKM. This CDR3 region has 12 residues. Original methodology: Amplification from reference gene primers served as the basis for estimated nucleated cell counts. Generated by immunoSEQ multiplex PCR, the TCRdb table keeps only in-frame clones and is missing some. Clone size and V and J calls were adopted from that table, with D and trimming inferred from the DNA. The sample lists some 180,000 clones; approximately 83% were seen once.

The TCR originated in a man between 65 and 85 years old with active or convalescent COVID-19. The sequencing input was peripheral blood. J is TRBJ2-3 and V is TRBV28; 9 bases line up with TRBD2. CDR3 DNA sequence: TGTGCCAGCGGGACTAGCTTGAATACGCAGTATTTT. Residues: CASGTSLNTQYF.